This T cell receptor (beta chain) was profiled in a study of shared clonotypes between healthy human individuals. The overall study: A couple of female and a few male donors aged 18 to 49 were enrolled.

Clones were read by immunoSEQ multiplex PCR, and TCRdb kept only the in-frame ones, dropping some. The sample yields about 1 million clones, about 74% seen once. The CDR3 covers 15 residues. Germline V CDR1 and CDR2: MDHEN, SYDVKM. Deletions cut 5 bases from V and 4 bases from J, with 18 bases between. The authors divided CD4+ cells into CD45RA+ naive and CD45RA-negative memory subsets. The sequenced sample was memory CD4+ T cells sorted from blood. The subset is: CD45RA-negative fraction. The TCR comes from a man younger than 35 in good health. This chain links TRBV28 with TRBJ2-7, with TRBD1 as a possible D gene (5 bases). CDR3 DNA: TGTGCCAGCAGTATACGCAGGGTAACAGAATACGAGCAGTACTTC. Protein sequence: CASSIRRVTEYEQYF.